Each of the 29 T cell receptor beta chains below was sequenced from the same sample in a study of blood T cell repertoires in COVID-19. Using immunoSEQ multiplex PCR, the repertoire was profiled, and TCRdb retains in-frame clones only, with some absent. The repertoire holds approximately 150,000 clones, with approximately 80% as singletons. The sequencing sample was made of peripheral blood. Receptor source: a human donor in a cohort sampled during active COVID-19.

The table lists this clone with a count of one. This chain joins TRBV5-1 and TRBJ1-1; no firm D call. The ends were cut back, 0 bases at V and 7 bases at J, with 7 bases in the middle. The CDR3 totals 12 residues. CDR1 and CDR2 from the germline V gene are SGHRS and YFSETQ. This CDR3 is CASSLGSGEAFF. DNA for the CDR3: TGCGCCAGCAGCTTGGGCTCAGGTGAAGCTTTCTTT.

The chain combines TRBV5-4 with TRBJ2-3; 7 bases line up with TRBD2. V was clipped by 2 bases and J by 5 bases; unmatched bases: 2. This CDR3 is 13 amino acids long. CDR1 and CDR2 (germline): SGHNT, YYREEE (reference sequence). CDR3: CASSLTSVDTQYF. In nucleotides, the CDR3 is TGTGCCAGCAGCTTAACTAGCGTAGATACGCAGTATTTT.

J is TRBJ1-2 and V is TRBV5-6, with 11 positions matching TRBD1. The germline CDR1 and CDR2 sequences are SGHDT and YYEEEE. V was pared by 0 bases and J by 5 bases, with 6 bases of the junction left unmatched. This CDR3 has 16 amino acids. CDR3 sequence: CASSLGRTGGLYGYTF. The CDR3 nucleotides are TGTGCCAGCAGCTTGGGTCGGACAGGGGGCTTGTATGGCTACACCTTC. The variable domain in full, with the rest retrieved from reference TRBV5-6 and TRBJ1-2, is DAGVTQSPTHLIKTRGQQVTLRCSPKSGHDTVSWYQQALGQGPQFIFQYYEEEERQRGNFPDRFSGHQFPNYSSELNVNALLLGDSALYLCASSLGRTGGLYGYTFGSGTRLTVV.

The V gene is TRBV25-1, the J gene TRBJ2-1, with 9 nucleotides matching TRBD2. From germline, CDR1 is MGHDK and CDR2 SYGVNS. The CDR3 totals 14 residues. After removal of 8 bases from V and 8 bases from J, the junction contained 10 bases not matched to a gene. CDR3 region: CASSPAGGPYEQFF. In nucleotides, the CDR3 is TGTGCCAGCTCCCCCGCGGGAGGGCCGTATGAGCAGTTCTTC.

In regard to this clone: The same CDR3 is also encoded by other DNA sequences in this sample. CDR3 region: CASSIGTVNTEAFF. In DNA, the CDR3 is TGTGCCAGTAGTATAGGTACGGTGAACACTGAAGCTTTCTTT. The chain recombines TRBV19 with TRBJ1-1; D unclear. The CDR3 has 14 amino acids. Germline loops: CDR1 LNHDA, CDR2 SQIVND (reference sequence). Trimming removed 1 base at V and 0 bases at J, with 6 bases between.

This sequence joins TRBV5-8 and TRBJ2-7; 7 bases line up with TRBD1. Losses at the gene ends were 4 bases for V and 9 bases for J; bases not matched to a gene: 10. Germline V gene lookup returns CDR1 SGHTS and CDR2 YDEGEE. CDR3 length equals 13 residues. This chain's CDR3 is CASSGIDRAVQYV. CDR3 sequence (DNA): TGTGCCAGCAGCGGGATCGACAGGGCGGTGCAGTACGTC.

The DNA for the CDR3 is TGCAGTGCTAGTGCAGGGAAATCAGGAAACACCATATATTTT. Its translation: CSASAGKSGNTIYF. This chain joins TRBV20-1 and TRBJ1-3, with D possibly matching TRBD1 (5 bases). V lost 3 bases and J 4 bases, leaving 13 bases between the germline ends. Germline values: CDR1 DFQATT, CDR2 SNEGSKA (reference sequence). The CDR3 spans 14 residues.

V gene TRBV7-9 combines with J gene TRBJ1-2; 10 bases match TRBD1. Germline V gene lookup returns CDR1 SEHNR and CDR2 FQNEAQ (reference sequence). Germline trimming cut 5 bases from V and 4 bases from J; bases unmatched to any gene: 7. The CDR3 loop spans 15 amino acids. CDR3 residues: CASSAGTGEGYGYTF. The CDR3 DNA follows: TGTGCCAGCAGCGCAGGGACAGGGGAGGGCTATGGCTACACCTTC.

In its sample, this clone was seen once. This chain uses TRBV6-5 with TRBJ2-7, with 10 bases identical to TRBD2. The CDR3 length is 14 residues. Germline V gene sequence: CDR1 MNHEY, CDR2 SVGAGI. Unmatched junction bases numbered 6, after V lost 6 bases and J lost 4 bases. The CDR3 protein is CASRGLADPYEQYV. CDR3 bases: TGTGCCAGCAGAGGACTAGCGGATCCATACGAGCAGTACGTC.

The chain carries TRBV5-1 and TRBJ2-2; 12 bases map to TRBD2. Germline V gene sequence: CDR1 SGHRS, CDR2 YFSETQ. The CDR3 totals 15 residues. V dropped 4 bases and J dropped 8; count of bases not matched to a gene: 6. CDR3 region: CASSRTSGVRGELFF. Here the CDR3 DNA reads TGCGCCAGCAGCAGGACTAGCGGGGTTAGAGGGGAGCTGTTTTTT.

The chain carries TRBV27 and TRBJ2-7; D might be TRBD2 (6 bases). The CDR3 loop spans 13 amino acids. With 8 bases removed from V and 4 bases from J, the gap between germline ends came to 15 bases. Germline V gives CDR1 MNHEY, CDR2 SMNVEV (reference sequence). The CDR3 coding sequence is TGTGCCAGCGGATCGGGGGTTTCGTACGAGCAGTACTTC. It is translated as CASGSGVSYEQYF.

In nucleotides, the CDR3 is TGTGCCAGCAGGGGACTAGCGACCGCCGGCGAGCAGTACTTC. Translating gives CASRGLATAGEQYF. This rearrangement joins TRBV7-2 to TRBJ2-7, with 10 positions matching TRBD2. The CDR3 runs to 14 residues. From germline, CDR1 is SGHTA and CDR2 FQGNSA. V lost 6 bases, J lost 6 bases, and 8 bases stayed unmatched.

This rearrangement joins TRBV5-1 to TRBJ1-1, with D perhaps TRBD1 (5 bases). Germline loops: CDR1 SGHRS, CDR2 YFSETQ. With 2 bases removed from V and 4 bases from J, the gap between germline ends came to 15 bases. The CDR3 is 15 amino acids. CDR3 bases: TGCGCCAGCAGCTTCAGCGTCACGGGGGGCACTGAAGCTTTCTTT. This gives the protein CASSFSVTGGTEAFF.

This clone was seen more than once but under ten times. V is TRBV19 and J is TRBJ1-6; a possible D gene is TRBD1 (5 bases). The CDR3 length is 15 residues. Trimming removed 4 bases from V and 5 bases from J, with 12 bases in between. Looked up from germline, CDR1 is LNHDA and CDR2 is SQIVND (reference sequence). CDR3 sequence reads: CASSTQGGDNSPLHF. The CDR3 coding sequence is TGTGCCAGTAGTACCCAGGGTGGGGATAATTCACCCCTCCACTTT. Full variable domain (rest looked up from reference TRBV19 and TRBJ1-6): DGGITQSPKYLFRKEGQNVTLSCEQNLNHDAMYWYRQDPGQGLRLIYYSQIVNDFQKGDIAEGYSVSREKKESFPLTVTSAQKNPTAFYLCASSTQGGDNSPLHFGNGTRLTVT.

The rearrangement links TRBV10-2 to TRBJ2-7, with D perhaps TRBD1 (6 bases). This CDR3 has 13 amino acids. The V end lost 0 bases, the J end lost 6 bases, and 9 bases lay between the germline ends. Germline loops: CDR1 WSHSY, CDR2 SAAADI. The DNA of the CDR3 is TGCGCCAGCAGTGAGTCGGGGGCCCCCGAGCAGTACGTC. This gives the protein CASSESGAPEQYV.

The chain joins TRBV25-1 to TRBJ2-5; no reliable D call. The CDR3 covers 14 residues. V lost 4 bases and J lost 1, with 10 bases in between. CDR1 MGHDK and CDR2 SYGVNS come from the germline V gene. DNA of the CDR3: TGTGCCAGCAGTGGGCCAGACTTCCAAGAGACCCAGTACTTC. Translated: CASSGPDFQETQYF. Filled out from reference TRBV25-1 and TRBJ2-5, the complete variable domain reads EADIYQTPRYLVIGTGKKITLECSQTMGHDKMYWYQQDPGMELHLIHYSYGVNSTEKGDLSSESTVSRIRTEHFPLTLESARPSHTSQYLCASSGPDFQETQYFGPGTRLLVL.

The V gene is TRBV10-3, the J gene TRBJ2-6, with 8 bases that match TRBD1. CDR3 length equals 20 residues. Germline V gene data show CDR1 as ENHRY and CDR2 as SYGVKD. The junction had 10 bases not matched to a gene; V was cut back by 0 bases and J by 0 bases. Here the CDR3 DNA reads TGTGCCATCAGTGAGTCGGGTCCGGGACAGGACTTCTCTGGGGCCAACGTCCTGACTTTC. Encoded protein: CAISESGPGQDFSGANVLTF.

The chain carries TRBV30 and TRBJ1-6; TRBD1 might be the D (6 bases). The germline V gene encodes CDR1 GTSNPN and CDR2 SVGIG (reference sequence). Trimming left V 6 bases short and J 7 bases short, with 10 bases between. CDR3 size: 12 residues. The CDR3 region has the DNA TGTGCCTGTAACAGGGCGAATTCACCCCTCCACTTT. It yields the protein CACNRANSPLHF.

The rearrangement joins TRBV2 to TRBJ1-1, with D perhaps matching TRBD1 (5 bases). The CDR3 is 12 amino acids. From germline, CDR1 is SNHLY and CDR2 FYNNEI. Trimming took 6 bases from V and 4 from J, leaving 9 bases between them. The chain's CDR3 is CASSPGATEAFF. In DNA form, the CDR3 reads TGTGCCAGCAGCCCTGGGGCCACTGAAGCTTTCTTT.

This chain links TRBV9 with TRBJ2-3, with a tentative D call TRBD2 (7 bases). CDR3 length: 18 residues. Germline V gene data show CDR1 as SGDLS and CDR2 as YYNGEE. V lost 4 bases to trimming and J lost 3 bases, with 24 bases between them. CDR3 in amino acids: CASSSRSGGGGVTDTQYF. The CDR3 DNA reads TGTGCCAGCAGCTCCCGAAGTGGTGGCGGGGGCGTGACAGATACGCAGTATTTT.

This clone was observed a single time. The chain uses TRBV29-1 and TRBJ1-2; D is uncertain. This CDR3 has 10 residues. With 2 bases removed from V and 6 bases from J, the gap between germline ends came to 4 bases. Germline-derived CDR1 and CDR2 are SQVTM and ANQGSEA. The CDR3 sequence is CSVEPDGYTF. CDR3 nucleotides: TGCAGCGTTGAACCTGATGGCTACACCTTC.

The J gene is TRBJ1-3, the V gene TRBV5-4; D not resolved. V lost 3 bases, J lost 0 bases, and 7 bases lay in between. CDR1 SGHNT and CDR2 YYREEE come from the germline V gene (reference sequence). The CDR3 totals 14 residues. CDR3 DNA: TGTGCCAGCAGCTCGTGGAGCTCTGGAAACACCATATATTTT. Translated: CASSSWSSGNTIYF.

This sequence joins TRBV9 and TRBJ2-1, with 7 positions matching TRBD2. In germline, CDR1 is SGDLS, CDR2 YYNGEE. The CDR3 loop spans 15 amino acids. With 3 bases clipped from V and 8 bases from J, the junction kept 11 bases outside the gene matches. CDR3 in DNA: TGTGCCAGCAGCGCCCCAGCCGTGGGAGGGGATGAGCAGTTCTTC. Residues: CASSAPAVGGDEQFF.

CDR3 coding DNA: TGTGCCAGCAGTGCGACAGGGGACTATGGCTACACCTTC. It encodes CASSATGDYGYTF. This chain uses TRBV27 with TRBJ1-2; the match to TRBD1 covers 8 bases. The CDR3 consists of 13 residues. The ends lost 5 bases at V and 3 bases at J; junction bases unmatched: 2. From germline, CDR1 is MNHEY and CDR2 SMNVEV (reference sequence).

J is TRBJ2-7 and V is TRBV13; 7 bases are shared with TRBD1. The CDR3 is made up of 13 amino acids. Per the germline V gene, CDR1 is PRHDT and CDR2 is FYEKMQ (reference sequence). Trimming cost V 2 bases and J 3 bases; bases outside gene matches: 1. CDR3 sequence (DNA): TGTGCCAGCAGCTTAAGGGGGCTCTACGAGCAGTACGTC. This gives the protein CASSLRGLYEQYV.

This chain uses TRBV7-2 with TRBJ1-2; D perhaps matches TRBD1 (6 bases). CDR1 SGHTA and CDR2 FQGNSA come from the germline V gene. Trimming removed 3 bases from V and 1 base from J, with 12 bases in between. CDR3 length: 15 amino acids. DNA of the CDR3: TGTGCCAGCAGCTTGAGGATGGACAGTAACTATGGCTACACCTTC. Translating gives CASSLRMDSNYGYTF.

J is TRBJ1-5 and V is TRBV6-5; D not resolved. Germline V CDR1 and CDR2: MNHEY, SVGAGI. The CDR3 extends over 12 amino acids. Trimming left V 4 bases short and J 3 bases short, with 4 bases between. The CDR3 reads CASSSINQPQHF. The CDR3, as DNA: TGTGCCAGCAGTTCAATCAATCAGCCCCAGCATTTT.

The rearrangement links TRBV6-5 to TRBJ2-3; TRBD2 matches at 13 bases. The CDR3 consists of 15 residues. Trimming cost V 6 bases and J 4 bases; bases outside gene matches: 4. Germline V gene lookup returns CDR1 MNHEY and CDR2 SVGAGI. CDR3 in amino acids: CASRRLAGGPDTQYF. As DNA, the CDR3 is TGTGCCAGCAGAAGACTAGCGGGAGGACCAGATACGCAGTATTTT.

As to this clone: This CDR3 is also generated by other DNA sequences in the sample. This sequence joins TRBV5-1 and TRBJ2-3, with 7 bases identical to TRBD2. This CDR3 region has 17 residues. Germline V gives CDR1 SGHRS, CDR2 YFSETQ. V dropped 3 bases and J dropped 1; count of bases not matched to a gene: 11. The chain's CDR3 is CASSSLPQRGRTDTQYF. CDR3 bases: TGCGCCAGCAGCTCGTTGCCCCAGCGGGGCCGCACAGATACGCAGTATTTT.